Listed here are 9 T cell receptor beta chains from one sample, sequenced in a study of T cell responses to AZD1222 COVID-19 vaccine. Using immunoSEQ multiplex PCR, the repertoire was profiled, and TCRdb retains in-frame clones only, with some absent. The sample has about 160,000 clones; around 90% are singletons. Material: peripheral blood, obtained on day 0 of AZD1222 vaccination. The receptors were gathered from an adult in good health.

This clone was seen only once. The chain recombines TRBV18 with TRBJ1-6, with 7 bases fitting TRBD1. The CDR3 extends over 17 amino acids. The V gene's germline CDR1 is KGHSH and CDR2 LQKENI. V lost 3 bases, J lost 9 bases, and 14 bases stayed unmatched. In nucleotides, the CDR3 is TGTGCCAGCTCACCTCAGGGGGACGCGTCGTATGGTTCACCCCTCCACTTT. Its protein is CASSPQGDASYGSPLHF. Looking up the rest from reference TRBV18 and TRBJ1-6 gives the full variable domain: NAGVMQNPRHLVRRRGQEARLRCSPMKGHSHVYWYRQLPEEGLKFMVYLQKENIIDESGMPKERFSAEFPKEGPSILRIQQVVRGDSAAYFCASSPQGDASYGSPLHFGNGTRLTVT.

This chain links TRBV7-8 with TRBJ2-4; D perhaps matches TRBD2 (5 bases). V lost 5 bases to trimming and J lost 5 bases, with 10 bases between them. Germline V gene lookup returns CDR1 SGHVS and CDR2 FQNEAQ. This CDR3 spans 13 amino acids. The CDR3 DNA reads TGTGCCAGCAGCCAACTGAGGGAAAACATTCAGTACTTC. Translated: CASSQLRENIQYF.

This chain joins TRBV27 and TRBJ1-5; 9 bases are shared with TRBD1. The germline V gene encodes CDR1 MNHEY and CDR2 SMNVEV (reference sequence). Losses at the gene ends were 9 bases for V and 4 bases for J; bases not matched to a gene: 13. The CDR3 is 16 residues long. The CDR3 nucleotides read TGTGCCAGTAGACAGGGGGATCCACCGTTTAATCAGCCCCAGCATTTT. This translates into CASRQGDPPFNQPQHF.

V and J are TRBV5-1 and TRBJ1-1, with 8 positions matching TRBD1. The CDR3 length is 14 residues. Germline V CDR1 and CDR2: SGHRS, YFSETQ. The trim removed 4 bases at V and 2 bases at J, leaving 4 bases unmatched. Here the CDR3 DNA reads TGCGCCAGCAGCCAAGACAGGGGTAACACTGAAGCTTTCTTT. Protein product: CASSQDRGNTEAFF.

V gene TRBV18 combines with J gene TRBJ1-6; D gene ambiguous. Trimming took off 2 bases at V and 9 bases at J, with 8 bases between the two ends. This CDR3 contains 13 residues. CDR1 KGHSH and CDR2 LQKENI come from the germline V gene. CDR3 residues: CASSPGYGSPLHF. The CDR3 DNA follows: TGTGCCAGCTCACCAGGTTATGGTTCACCCCTCCACTTT. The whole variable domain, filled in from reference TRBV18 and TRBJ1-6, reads NAGVMQNPRHLVRRRGQEARLRCSPMKGHSHVYWYRQLPEEGLKFMVYLQKENIIDESGMPKERFSAEFPKEGPSILRIQQVVRGDSAAYFCASSPGYGSPLHFGNGTRLTVT.

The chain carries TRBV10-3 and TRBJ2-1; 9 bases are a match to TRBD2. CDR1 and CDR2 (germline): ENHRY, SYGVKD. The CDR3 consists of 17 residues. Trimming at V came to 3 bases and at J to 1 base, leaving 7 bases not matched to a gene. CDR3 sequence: CAISESMAGGSYNEQFF. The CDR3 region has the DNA TGTGCCATCAGTGAAAGTATGGCGGGAGGGTCCTACAATGAGCAGTTCTTC.

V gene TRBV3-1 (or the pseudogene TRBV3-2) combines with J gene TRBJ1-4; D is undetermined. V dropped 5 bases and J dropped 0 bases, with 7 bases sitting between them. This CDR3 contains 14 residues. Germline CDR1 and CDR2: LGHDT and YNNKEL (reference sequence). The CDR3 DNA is TGTGCCAGCAGCTACCGGCCAACTAATGAAAAACTGTTTTTT. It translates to CASSYRPTNEKLFF.

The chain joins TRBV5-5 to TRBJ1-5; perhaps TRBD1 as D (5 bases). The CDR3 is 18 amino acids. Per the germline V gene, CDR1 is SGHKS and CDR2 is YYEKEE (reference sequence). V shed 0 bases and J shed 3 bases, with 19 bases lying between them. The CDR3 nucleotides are TGTGCCAGCAGCTTGGCTACAACCGGGACGGTGTACAATCAGCCCCAGCATTTT. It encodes CASSLATTGTVYNQPQHF.

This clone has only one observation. The CDR3 coding sequence is TGTGCCAGCAGCTTAGGAGGTGGGGACACCATATATTTT. This encodes CASSLGGGDTIYF. This chain links TRBV5-8 with TRBJ1-3; no firm D call. This CDR3 is 13 amino acids long. The germline V and J ends were trimmed by 2 bases and 8 bases, with 11 bases remaining between them. CDR1 and CDR2 (germline): SGHTS, YDEGEE.